This T cell receptor (beta chain) came from a study of cytomegalovirus exposure and HLA in healthy donors. PCR involved 60 Vbeta and 13 Jbeta primers. Per the authors' pipeline: A follow-up analysis tallied around 80 million unique TCR beta chains, roughly 11 million shared. The repertoire was sequenced with immunoSEQ multiplex PCR; TCRdb's copy has only in-frame clones and lacks some. V, J and clone size reflect that table, while D and trimming were determined from the DNA. The sample includes about 190,000 clones, 80% to 85% seen only once; the top ten take roughly 0.8%. Overall study findings and caveats: For most subjects, TCR beta sequences were reported to predict HLA-A and HLA-B alleles with accuracy. Sequencing likely caused a cluster of highly shared sequence variants.

About this clone: Its antigen is not known.

Sequencing was done on a sample of PBMCs. This TCR was recovered from a woman aged 18-35 years in good health and CMV-seronegative.

CDR3 residues: CASSSNQAGASDTQYF. CDR3 DNA: TGCGCCAGCAGTTCAAACCAAGCGGGAGCGTCAGATACGCAGTATTTT. V gene TRBV10-2 combines with J gene TRBJ2-3; 8 nucleotides match TRBD2. With V trimmed by 5 bases and J by 4 bases, 11 bases remained unmatched. CDR1 and CDR2 from the germline V gene are WSHSY and SAAADI. The CDR3 is 16 amino acids.